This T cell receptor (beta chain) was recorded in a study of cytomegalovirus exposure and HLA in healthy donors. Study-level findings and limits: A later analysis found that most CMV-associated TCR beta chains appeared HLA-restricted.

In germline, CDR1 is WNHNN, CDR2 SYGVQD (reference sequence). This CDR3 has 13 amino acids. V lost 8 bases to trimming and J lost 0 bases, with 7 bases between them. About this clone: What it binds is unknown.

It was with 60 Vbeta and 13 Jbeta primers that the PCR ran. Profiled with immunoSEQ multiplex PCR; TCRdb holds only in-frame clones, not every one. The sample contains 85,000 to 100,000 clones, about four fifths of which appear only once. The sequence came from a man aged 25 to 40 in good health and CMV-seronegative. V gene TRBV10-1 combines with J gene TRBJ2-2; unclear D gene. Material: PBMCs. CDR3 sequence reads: CASGDSNTGELFF. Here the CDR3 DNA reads TGCGCCAGCGGAGACTCGAACACCGGGGAGCTGTTTTTT.